This T cell receptor beta chain was observed in a study of radiotherapy plus CTLA-4 blockade in lung cancer. General observations from the study: Expansion of tumor-derived TCR clones was observed in blood after radiotherapy plus ipilimumab.

Data came from immunoSEQ multiplex PCR; TCRdb stores just in-frame clones and leaves some out. The sample carries tens of thousands of clones, 70% to 80% recorded once. CDR1 and CDR2 from the germline V gene are MNHEY and SVGAGI. The CDR3 is 14 residues long. V lost 1 base and J lost 5, with 11 bases in between. On this clone itself: Its antigen is undetermined.

The material was peripheral blood, obtained from a patient treated with radiotherapy plus ipilimumab. The chain has TRBV6-5 and TRBJ1-2, with D possibly matching TRBD1 (5 bases). This clonotype originated in a human donor with non-small cell lung cancer whose response to radiotherapy plus ipilimumab could not be evaluated. Some clones in this sample may be carry-over from other donors' samples. The CDR3 spells CASSYWGRSYGYTF. For the CDR3, the DNA is TGTGCCAGCAGTTACTGGGGCAGGTCATATGGCTACACCTTC.